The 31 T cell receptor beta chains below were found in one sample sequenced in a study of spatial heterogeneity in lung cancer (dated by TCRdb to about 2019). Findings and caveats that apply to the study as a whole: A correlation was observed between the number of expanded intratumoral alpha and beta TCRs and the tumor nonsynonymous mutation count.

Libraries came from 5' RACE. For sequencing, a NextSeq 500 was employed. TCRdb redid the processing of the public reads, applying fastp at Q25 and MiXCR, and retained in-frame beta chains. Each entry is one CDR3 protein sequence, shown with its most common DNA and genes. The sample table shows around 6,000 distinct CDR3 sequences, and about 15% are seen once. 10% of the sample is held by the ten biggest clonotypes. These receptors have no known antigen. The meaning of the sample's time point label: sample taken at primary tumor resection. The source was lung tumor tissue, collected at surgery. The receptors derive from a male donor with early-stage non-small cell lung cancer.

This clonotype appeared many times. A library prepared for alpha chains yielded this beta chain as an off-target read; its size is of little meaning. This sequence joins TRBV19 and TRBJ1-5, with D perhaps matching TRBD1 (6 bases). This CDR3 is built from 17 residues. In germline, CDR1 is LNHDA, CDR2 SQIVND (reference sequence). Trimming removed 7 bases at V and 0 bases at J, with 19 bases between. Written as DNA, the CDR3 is TGTGCCAGTATACGTGGCGCGGGACACCTTAGCAATCAGCCCCAGCATTTT. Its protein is CASIRGAGHLSNQPQHF.

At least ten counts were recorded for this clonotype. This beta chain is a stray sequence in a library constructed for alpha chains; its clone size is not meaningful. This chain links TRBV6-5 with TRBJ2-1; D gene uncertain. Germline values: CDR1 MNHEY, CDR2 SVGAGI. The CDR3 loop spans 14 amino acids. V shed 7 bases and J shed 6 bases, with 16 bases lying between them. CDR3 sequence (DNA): TGTGCCAGCAATAACATAGGACCACCCAATGAGCAGTTCTTC. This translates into CASNNIGPPNEQFF.

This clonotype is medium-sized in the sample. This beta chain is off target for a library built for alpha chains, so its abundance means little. The CDR3: CASSTQGATEAFF. CDR3 DNA sequence: TGTGCCAGCAGTACACAGGGGGCGACTGAAGCTTTCTTT. The rearrangement links TRBV12-3 or TRBV12-4 to TRBJ1-1, with TRBD1 matching 9 bases. This CDR3 is 13 amino acids long. Trimming took 5 bases from V and 5 from J; bases not matched to a gene: 3.

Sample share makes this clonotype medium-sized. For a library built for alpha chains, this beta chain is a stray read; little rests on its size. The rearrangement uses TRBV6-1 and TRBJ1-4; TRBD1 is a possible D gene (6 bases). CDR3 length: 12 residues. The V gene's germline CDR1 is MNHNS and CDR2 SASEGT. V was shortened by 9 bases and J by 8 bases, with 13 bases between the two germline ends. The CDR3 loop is CASRGAREKLFF. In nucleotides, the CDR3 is TGTGCCAGTCGGGGGGCGAGAGAAAAACTGTTTTTT.

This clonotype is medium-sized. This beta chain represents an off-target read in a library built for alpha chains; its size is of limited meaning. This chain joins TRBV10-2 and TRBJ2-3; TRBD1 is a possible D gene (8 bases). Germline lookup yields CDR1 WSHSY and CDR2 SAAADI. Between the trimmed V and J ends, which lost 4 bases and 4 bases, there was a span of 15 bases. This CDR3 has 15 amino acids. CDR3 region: CASSGTGGQADTQYF. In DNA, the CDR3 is TGCGCCAGCAGTGGAACGGGGGGACAGGCAGATACGCAGTATTTT.

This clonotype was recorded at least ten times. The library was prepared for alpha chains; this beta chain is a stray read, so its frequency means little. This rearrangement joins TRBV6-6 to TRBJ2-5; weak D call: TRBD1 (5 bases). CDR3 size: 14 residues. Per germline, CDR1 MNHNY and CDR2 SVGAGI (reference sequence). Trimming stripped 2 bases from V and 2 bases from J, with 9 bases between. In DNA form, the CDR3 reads TGTGCCAGCAGTTACGGGGCAGGGCAAGAGACCCAGTACTTC. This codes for CASSYGAGQETQYF.

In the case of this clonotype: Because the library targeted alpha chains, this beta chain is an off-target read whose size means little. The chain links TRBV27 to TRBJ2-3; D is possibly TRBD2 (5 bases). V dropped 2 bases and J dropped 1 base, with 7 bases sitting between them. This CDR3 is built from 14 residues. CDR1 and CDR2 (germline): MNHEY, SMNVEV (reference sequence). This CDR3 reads CASSLRRGTDTQYF. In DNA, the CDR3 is TGTGCCAGCAGTTTAAGGCGGGGCACAGATACGCAGTATTTT.

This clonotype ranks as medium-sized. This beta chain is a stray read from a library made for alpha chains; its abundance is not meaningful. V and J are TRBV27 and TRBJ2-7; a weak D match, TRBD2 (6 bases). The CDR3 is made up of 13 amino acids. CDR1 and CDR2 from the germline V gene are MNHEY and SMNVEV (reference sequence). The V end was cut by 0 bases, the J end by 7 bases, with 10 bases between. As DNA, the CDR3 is TGTGCCAGCAGTTTATCGATTGGGGGGGAGCAGTACTTC. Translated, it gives CASSLSIGGEQYF.

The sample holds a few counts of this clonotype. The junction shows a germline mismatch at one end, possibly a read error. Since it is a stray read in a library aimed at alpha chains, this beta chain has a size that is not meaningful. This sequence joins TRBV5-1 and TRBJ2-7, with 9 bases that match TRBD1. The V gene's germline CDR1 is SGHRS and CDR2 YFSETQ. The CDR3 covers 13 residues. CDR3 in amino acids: CASSSFSGTGMNF. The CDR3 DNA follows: TGCGCCAGCAGCTCTTTCTCCGGGACAGGGATGAACTTC. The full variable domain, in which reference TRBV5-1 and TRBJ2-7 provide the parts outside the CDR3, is KAGVTQTPRYLIKTRGQQVTLSCSPISGHRSVSWYQQTPGQGLQFLFEYFSETQRNKGNFPGRFSGRQFSNSRSEMNVSTLELGDSALYLCASSSFSGTGMNFGPGTRLTVT.

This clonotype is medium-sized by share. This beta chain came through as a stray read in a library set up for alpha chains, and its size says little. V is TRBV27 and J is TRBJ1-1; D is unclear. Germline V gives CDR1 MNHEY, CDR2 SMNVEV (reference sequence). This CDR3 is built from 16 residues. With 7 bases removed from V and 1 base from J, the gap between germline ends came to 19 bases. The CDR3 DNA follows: TGTGCCAGCATACCGCGGGAGGGCAGAGGGAACACTGAAGCTTTCTTT. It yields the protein CASIPREGRGNTEAFF.

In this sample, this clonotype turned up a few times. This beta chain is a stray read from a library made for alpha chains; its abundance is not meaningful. CDR3 DNA: TGTGCCAGCAGCTTTTACACAGATACGCAGTATTTT. It yields the protein CASSFYTDTQYF. This chain connects TRBV11-2 to TRBJ2-3, with D uncertain. The CDR3 consists of 12 residues. V shed 3 bases and J shed 2 bases, with 3 bases lying between them. Germline CDR1 and CDR2: SGHAT and FQNNGV.

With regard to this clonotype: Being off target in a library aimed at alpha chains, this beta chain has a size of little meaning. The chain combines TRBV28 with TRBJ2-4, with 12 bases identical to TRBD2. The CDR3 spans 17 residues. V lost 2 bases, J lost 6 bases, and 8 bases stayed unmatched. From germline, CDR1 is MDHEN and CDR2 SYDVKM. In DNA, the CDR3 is TGTGCCAGCAGTTTAGGGGGTCTAGCGGGAGGGCGAAACATTCAGTACTTC. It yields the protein CASSLGGLAGGRNIQYF.

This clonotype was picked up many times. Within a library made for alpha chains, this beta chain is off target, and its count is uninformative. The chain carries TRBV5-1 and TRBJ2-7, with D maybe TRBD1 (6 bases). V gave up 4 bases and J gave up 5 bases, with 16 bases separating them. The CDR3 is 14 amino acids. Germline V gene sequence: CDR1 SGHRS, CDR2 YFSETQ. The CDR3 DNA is TGCGCCAGCAGCCAAGCACAGGGAACCAACGAGCAGTACTTC. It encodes CASSQAQGTNEQYF.

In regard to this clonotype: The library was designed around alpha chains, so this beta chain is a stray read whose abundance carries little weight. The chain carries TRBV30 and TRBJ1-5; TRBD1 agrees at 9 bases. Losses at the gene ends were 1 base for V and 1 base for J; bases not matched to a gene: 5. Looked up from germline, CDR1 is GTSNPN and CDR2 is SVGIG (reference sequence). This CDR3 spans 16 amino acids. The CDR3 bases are TGTGCCTGGAGTGAAAACAGGGGGCTCAGCAATCAGCCCCAGCATTTT. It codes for CAWSENRGLSNQPQHF. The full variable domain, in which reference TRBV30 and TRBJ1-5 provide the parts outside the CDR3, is SQTIHQWPATLVQPVGSPLSLECTVEGTSNPNLYWYRQAAGRGLQLLFYSVGIGQISSEVPQNLSASRPQDRQFILSSKKLLLSDSGFYLCAWSENRGLSNQPQHFGDGTRLSIL.

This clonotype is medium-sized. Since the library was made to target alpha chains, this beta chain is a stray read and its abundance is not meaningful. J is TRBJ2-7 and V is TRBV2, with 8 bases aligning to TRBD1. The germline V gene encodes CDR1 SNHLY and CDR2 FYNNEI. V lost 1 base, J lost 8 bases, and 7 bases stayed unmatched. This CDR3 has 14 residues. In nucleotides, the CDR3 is TGTGCCAGCAGTGAAGACCGGACAGGGTATAAGCAGTACTTC. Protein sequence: CASSEDRTGYKQYF.

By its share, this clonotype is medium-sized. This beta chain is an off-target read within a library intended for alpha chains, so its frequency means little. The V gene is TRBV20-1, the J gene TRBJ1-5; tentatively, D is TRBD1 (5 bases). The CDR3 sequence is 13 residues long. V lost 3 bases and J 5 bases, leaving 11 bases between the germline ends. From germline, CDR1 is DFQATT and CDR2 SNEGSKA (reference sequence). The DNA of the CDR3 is TGCAGTGCTAGCAAGAGGGACGATCAGCCCCAGCATTTT. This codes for CSASKRDDQPQHF.

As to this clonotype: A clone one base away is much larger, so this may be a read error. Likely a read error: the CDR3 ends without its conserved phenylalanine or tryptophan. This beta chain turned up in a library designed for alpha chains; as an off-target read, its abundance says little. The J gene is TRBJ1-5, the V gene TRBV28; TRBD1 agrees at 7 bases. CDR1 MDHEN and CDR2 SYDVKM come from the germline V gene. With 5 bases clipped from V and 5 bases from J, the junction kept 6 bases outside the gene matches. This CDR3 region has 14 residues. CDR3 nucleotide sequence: TGTGCCAGCAGTCCCGGGACAGATTATCAGCCCCAGCATTCT. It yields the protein CASSPGTDYQPQHS.

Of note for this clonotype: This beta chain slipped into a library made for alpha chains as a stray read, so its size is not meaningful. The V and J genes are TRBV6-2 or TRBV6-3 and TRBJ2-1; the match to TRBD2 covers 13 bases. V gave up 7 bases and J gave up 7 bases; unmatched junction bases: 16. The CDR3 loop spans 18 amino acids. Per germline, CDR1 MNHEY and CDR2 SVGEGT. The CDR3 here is CASTKQTSGGPAANEQFF. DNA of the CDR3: TGTGCCAGCACCAAACAGACTAGCGGGGGGCCAGCAGCAAATGAGCAGTTCTTC.

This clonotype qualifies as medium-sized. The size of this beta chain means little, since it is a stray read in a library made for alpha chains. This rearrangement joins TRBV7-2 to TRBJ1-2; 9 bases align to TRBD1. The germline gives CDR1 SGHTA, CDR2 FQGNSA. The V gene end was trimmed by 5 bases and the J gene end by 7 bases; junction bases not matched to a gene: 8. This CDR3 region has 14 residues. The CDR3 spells CASSENTGGIGYTF. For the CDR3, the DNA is TGTGCCAGCAGCGAGAACACAGGGGGCATTGGCTACACCTTC.

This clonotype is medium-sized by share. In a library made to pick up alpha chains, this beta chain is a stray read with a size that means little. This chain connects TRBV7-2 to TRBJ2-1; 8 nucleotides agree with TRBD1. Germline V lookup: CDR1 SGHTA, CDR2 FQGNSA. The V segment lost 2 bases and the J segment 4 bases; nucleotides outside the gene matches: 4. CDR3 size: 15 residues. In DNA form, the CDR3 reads TGTGCCAGCAGCTTACAGGGGGCTCTATACAATGAGCAGTTCTTC. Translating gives CASSLQGALYNEQFF.

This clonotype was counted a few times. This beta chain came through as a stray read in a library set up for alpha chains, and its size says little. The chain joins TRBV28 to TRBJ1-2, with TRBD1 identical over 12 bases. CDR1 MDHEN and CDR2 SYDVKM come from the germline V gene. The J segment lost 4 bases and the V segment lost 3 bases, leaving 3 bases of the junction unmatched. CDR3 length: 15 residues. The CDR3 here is CASSFPGQGAYGYTF. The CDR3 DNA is TGTGCCAGCAGTTTTCCGGGACAGGGGGCCTATGGCTACACCTTC.

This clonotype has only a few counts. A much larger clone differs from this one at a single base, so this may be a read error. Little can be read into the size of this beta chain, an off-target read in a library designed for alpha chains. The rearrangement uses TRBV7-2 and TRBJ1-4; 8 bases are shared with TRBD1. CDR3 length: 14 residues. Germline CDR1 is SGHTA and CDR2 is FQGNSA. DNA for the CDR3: TGTGTCAGCAGCCCACAGGGGGATAATGAAAAACTGTTTTTT. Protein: CVSSPQGDNEKLFF.

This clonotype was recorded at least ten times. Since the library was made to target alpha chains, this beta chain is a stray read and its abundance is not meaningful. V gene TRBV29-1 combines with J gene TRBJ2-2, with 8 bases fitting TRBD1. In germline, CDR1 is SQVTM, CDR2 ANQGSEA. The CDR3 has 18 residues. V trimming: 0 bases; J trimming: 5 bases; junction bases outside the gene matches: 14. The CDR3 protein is CSVEEAVAGGEGTGELFF. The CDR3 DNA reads TGCAGCGTTGAAGAGGCAGTAGCAGGGGGCGAAGGGACCGGGGAGCTGTTTTTT.

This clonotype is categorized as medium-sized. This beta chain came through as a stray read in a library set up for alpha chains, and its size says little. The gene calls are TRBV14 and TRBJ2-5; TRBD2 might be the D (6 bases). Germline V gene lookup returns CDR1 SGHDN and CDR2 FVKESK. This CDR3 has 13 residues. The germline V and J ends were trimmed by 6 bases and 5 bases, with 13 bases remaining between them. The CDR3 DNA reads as TGTGCCAGCAGAATAGGGGACTGGGAGACCCAGTACTTC. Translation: CASRIGDWETQYF.

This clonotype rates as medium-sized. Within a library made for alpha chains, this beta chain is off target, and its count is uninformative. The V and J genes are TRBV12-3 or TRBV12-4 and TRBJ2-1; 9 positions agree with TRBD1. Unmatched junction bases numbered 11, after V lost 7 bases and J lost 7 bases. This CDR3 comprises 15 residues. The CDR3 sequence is CASNLPGTGSNEQFF. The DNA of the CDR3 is TGTGCCAGCAACTTGCCCGGGACAGGGTCGAATGAGCAGTTCTTC.

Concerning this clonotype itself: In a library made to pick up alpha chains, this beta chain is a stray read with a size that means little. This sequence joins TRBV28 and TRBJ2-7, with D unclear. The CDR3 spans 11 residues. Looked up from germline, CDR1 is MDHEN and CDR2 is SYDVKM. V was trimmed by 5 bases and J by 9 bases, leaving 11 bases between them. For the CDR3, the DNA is TGTGCCAGCAGTATAGGACGATGGCAGTACTTC. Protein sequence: CASSIGRWQYF.

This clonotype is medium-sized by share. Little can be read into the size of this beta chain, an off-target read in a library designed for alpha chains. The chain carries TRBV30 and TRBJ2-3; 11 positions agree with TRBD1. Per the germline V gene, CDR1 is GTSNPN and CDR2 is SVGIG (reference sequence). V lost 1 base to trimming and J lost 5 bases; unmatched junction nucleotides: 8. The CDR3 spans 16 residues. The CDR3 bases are TGTGCCTGGAGTGCACGGGACAGGGGGAATCAAGATACGCAGTATTTT. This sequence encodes CAWSARDRGNQDTQYF.

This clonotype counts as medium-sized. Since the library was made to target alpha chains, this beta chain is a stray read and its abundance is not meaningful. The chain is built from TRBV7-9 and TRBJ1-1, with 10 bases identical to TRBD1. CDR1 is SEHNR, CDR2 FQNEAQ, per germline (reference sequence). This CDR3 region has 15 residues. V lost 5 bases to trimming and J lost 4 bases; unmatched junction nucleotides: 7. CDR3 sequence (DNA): TGTGCCAGCAGCCAGGCGGGACAGGGGATCACTGAAGCTTTCTTT. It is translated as CASSQAGQGITEAFF. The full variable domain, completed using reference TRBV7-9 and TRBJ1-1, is DTGVSQNPRHKITKRGQNVTFRCDPISEHNRLYWYRQTLGQGPEFLTYFQNEAQLEKSRLLSDRFSAERPKGSFSTLEIQRTEQGDSAMYLCASSQAGQGITEAFFGQGTRLTVV.

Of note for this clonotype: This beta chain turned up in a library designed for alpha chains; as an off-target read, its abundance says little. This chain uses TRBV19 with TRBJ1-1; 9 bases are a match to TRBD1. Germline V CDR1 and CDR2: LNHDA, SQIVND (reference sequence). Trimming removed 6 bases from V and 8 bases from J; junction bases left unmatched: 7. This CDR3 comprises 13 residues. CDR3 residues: CASSRDRVAEAFF. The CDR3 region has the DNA TGTGCCAGTAGCCGGGACAGGGTAGCCGAAGCTTTCTTT.

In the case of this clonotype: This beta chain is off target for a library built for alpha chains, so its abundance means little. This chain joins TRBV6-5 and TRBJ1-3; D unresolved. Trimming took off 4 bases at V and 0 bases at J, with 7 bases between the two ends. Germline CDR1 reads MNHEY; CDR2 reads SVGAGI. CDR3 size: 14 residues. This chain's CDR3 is CASSSLSSGNTIYF. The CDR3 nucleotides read TGTGCCAGCAGTTCCCTGAGCTCTGGAAACACCATATATTTT.

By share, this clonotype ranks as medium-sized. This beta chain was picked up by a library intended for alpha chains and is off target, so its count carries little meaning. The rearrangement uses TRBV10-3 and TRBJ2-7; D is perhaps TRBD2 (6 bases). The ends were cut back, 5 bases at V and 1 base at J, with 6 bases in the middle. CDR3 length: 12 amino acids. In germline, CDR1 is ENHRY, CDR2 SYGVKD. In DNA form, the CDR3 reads TGTGCCATCAGTCGGGGGTCCTACGAGCAGTACTTC. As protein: CAISRGSYEQYF.